The rows below give T cell receptor beta chains drawn from one sample of a study of CD8 T cells in Susac syndrome. MiXCR, applied by TCRdb to the immunoSEQ multiplex PCR reads, yields one record per CDR3 protein. Among around 190,000 distinct CDR3 sequences listed, about 94% were seen once. The material sequenced was CD4+ T cells from PBMCs. These receptor sequences come from a human donor in good health. Each CDR3 is given with its conserved first and last residue. Fields, in order: clone size, D gene, V gene, J gene, CDR3 protein, CDR3 DNA. A D gene is named only where the DNA matches it firmly. Expanded clones are given a class, and other clones once, few, many or no size at all.

>-|TRBD2|TRBV20-1|TRBJ2-3
CSAGGLAADTQYF
TGCAGTGCTGGGGGACTAGCGGCAGATACGCAGTATTTT
>-|TRBD2|TRBV9|TRBJ2-7
CASSVDRLAATNASYEQYF
TGTGCCAGCAGCGTAGATAGACTAGCGGCAACCAACGCCTCGTACGAGCAGTACTTC
>few|-|TRBV28|TRBJ2-1
CASSFPRRNEQFF
TGTGCCAGCAGTTTCCCTAGGCGAAATGAGCAGTTCTTC
>-|-|TRBV4-1|TRBJ2-1
CASSQEERSYNEQFF
TGCGCCAGCAGCCAAGAAGAGAGGTCCTACAATGAGCAGTTCTTC
>-|-|TRBV5-1|TRBJ2-7
CASSTGGGGEQYF
TGCGCCAGCAGTACCGGAGGGGGCGGCGAGCAGTACTTC
>-|TRBD1|TRBV20-1|TRBJ2-7
CSALPGTGNYEQYF
TGCAGTGCTCTTCCAGGGACAGGGAACTACGAGCAGTACTTC
>-|TRBD1|TRBV11-2|TRBJ2-3
CASSWTGVDTQYF
TGTGCCAGCAGTTGGACAGGGGTAGATACGCAGTATTTT
>-|TRBD1|TRBV19|TRBJ1-5
CASSIRDRNQPQHF
TGTGCCAGTAGTATCCGGGACAGGAATCAGCCCCAGCATTTT
>-|-|TRBV6-2/TRBV6-3|TRBJ1-4
CATEDRRNEKLFF
TGTGCAACCGAAGACAGGAGGAATGAAAAACTGTTTTTT
>-|-|TRBV20-1|TRBJ2-1
CSARKGPQRQFF
TGCAGTGCTCGCAAGGGACCCCAAAGGCAGTTCTTC
>-|-|TRBV29-1|TRBJ2-3
CSVATNHGKDTQYF
TGCAGCGTTGCTACCAACCACGGGAAAGATACGCAGTATTTT
>-|TRBD1|TRBV30|TRBJ1-1
CAWSVLGRGLGTEAFF
TGTGCCTGGAGTGTACTAGGCAGGGGGCTAGGGACTGAAGCTTTCTTT
>few|-|TRBV18|TRBJ2-5
CASSPQGPETQYF
TGTGCCAGCTCACCACAGGGGCCAGAGACCCAGTACTTC
>-|-|TRBV29-1|TRBJ2-7
CSVEWGASYEQYF
TGCAGCGTTGAGTGGGGGGCCTCCTACGAGCAGTACTTC
>once|-|TRBV6-2/TRBV6-3|TRBJ2-1
CASSGGLLIGRNEQFF
TGTGCCAGCAGTGGGGGACTGCTAATCGGTAGAAATGAGCAGTTCTTC
>-|TRBD2|TRBV4-3|TRBJ2-1
CASSQDMGSGTKEQFF
TGCGCCAGCAGCCAAGATATGGGAAGCGGGACCAAGGAGCAGTTCTTC
>-|-|TRBV29-1|TRBJ1-2
CSVGQDYGYTF
TGCAGCGTTGGACAGGACTATGGCTACACCTTC
>-|-|TRBV5-1|TRBJ1-4
CASSLGRRDEKLFF
TGCGCCAGCAGCTTGGGACGTAGGGATGAAAAACTGTTTTTT
>-|TRBD1|TRBV19|TRBJ2-2
CASSITGGADTGELFF
TGTGCCAGTAGTATAACAGGGGGCGCGGACACCGGGGAGCTGTTTTTT
>-|-|TRBV18|TRBJ2-7
CASSPSGGTSYEQYF
TGTGCCAGCTCACCCAGCGGCGGGACCTCCTACGAGCAGTACTTC
>-|-|TRBV20-1|TRBJ2-3
CSAGLGTDTQYF
TGCAGTGCAGGACTCGGGACAGATACGCAGTATTTT
>-|-|TRBV29-1|TRBJ2-1
CSVEDWEFQSSYNEQFF
TGCAGCGTTGAAGATTGGGAGTTTCAGAGCTCCTACAATGAGCAGTTCTTC
>-|-|TRBV19|TRBJ2-5
CASSTGPQETQYF
TGTGCCAGTAGTACGGGACCGCAAGAGACCCAGTATTTC
>-|-|TRBV5-1|TRBJ2-1
CASSLQPGSDNEQFF
TGCGCCAGCAGTTTGCAGCCCGGGAGCGACAATGAGCAGTTCTTC
>-|TRBD1|TRBV23-1|TRBJ2-7
CASSHRWTGTYEQYF
TGCGCCAGCAGTCATCGTTGGACAGGGACCTACGAGCAGTACTTC
>-|-|TRBV28|TRBJ2-5
CASSSGKETQYF
TGTGCCAGCAGTTCAGGAAAAGAGACCCAGTACTTC
>-|-|TRBV25-1|TRBJ1-1
CASSEYGILEAFF
TGTGCCAGCAGTGAATATGGGATTCTTGAAGCTTTCTTT
>-|-|TRBV4-3|TRBJ2-1
CASSRGVYYNEQFF
TGCGCCAGCAGCCGCGGGGTTTACTACAATGAGCAGTTCTTC
>-|-|TRBV30|TRBJ2-1
CAWSNGANNEQFF
TGTGCCTGGTCGAACGGGGCCAACAATGAGCAGTTCTTC
>few|-|TRBV27|TRBJ1-2
CASSPTGYGYTF
TGTGCCAGCAGTCCTACTGGCTATGGCTACACCTTC
>-|-|TRBV20-1|TRBJ1-4
CSAGGRGANEKLFF
TGCAGTGCGGGTGGCAGGGGAGCTAATGAAAAACTGTTTTTT
>-|TRBD1|TRBV3-1|TRBJ2-5
CASSGSGTGGSGETQYF
TGTGCCAGCAGTGGGAGCGGGACAGGGGGCTCGGGTGAGACCCAGTACTTC
>-|-|TRBV7-2|TRBJ2-2
CASSLVPASGELFF
TGTGCCAGCAGCTTAGTCCCTGCGTCCGGGGAGCTGTTTTTT
>-|TRBD1|TRBV20-1|TRBJ2-7
CSAQGAIYEQYF
TGCAGTGCACAGGGGGCTATCTACGAGCAGTACTTC
>-|TRBD2|TRBV7-2|TRBJ2-5
CASSSNLAGIQETQYF
TGTGCCAGCAGCTCAAACCTAGCGGGGATCCAAGAGACCCAGTACTTC
>once|TRBD1|TRBV20-1|TRBJ2-7
CSAQDRVTGEQYF
TGCAGTGCCCAGGACAGGGTTACTGGCGAGCAGTACTTC
>-|TRBD1|TRBV20-1|TRBJ2-7
CSAPRDRGDEQYF
TGCAGTGCTCCCCGGGACAGGGGCGACGAGCAGTACTTC
>-|-|TRBV20-1|TRBJ1-2
CSAWTTPNYGYTF
TGCAGTGCATGGACAACACCTAACTATGGCTACACCTTC
>-|TRBD1|TRBV20-1|TRBJ1-2
CSADTGAGGYTF
TGCAGTGCCGACACAGGGGCTGGAGGCTACACCTTC
>-|TRBD1|TRBV5-1|TRBJ2-5
CASSYSPTGDQETQYF
TGCGCCAGCAGCTACTCCCCCACAGGGGACCAAGAGACCCAGTACTTC
>-|-|TRBV27|TRBJ2-1
CASSRTGDEQFF
TGTGCCAGCAGTAGAACTGGGGACGAGCAGTTCTTC
>-|TRBD1|TRBV30|TRBJ1-5
CAWSVQGAINQPQHF
TGTGCCTGGAGTGTTCAGGGGGCCATCAATCAGCCCCAGCATTTT
>once|TRBD2|TRBV5-4|TRBJ2-5
CASSFDVGLVIQETQYF
TGTGCCAGCAGCTTCGATGTGGGACTAGTCATCCAAGAGACCCAGTACTTC
>once|-|TRBV25-1|TRBJ2-5
CASRGRTQETQYF
TGTGCCAGCAGGGGGAGGACACAAGAGACCCAGTACTTC
>-|TRBD2|TRBV20-1|TRBJ2-7
CSARRSGSLSYEQYF
TGCAGTGCTAGGCGTAGCGGGAGCCTCTCCTACGAGCAGTACTTC
>-|-|TRBV6-5|TRBJ2-1
CASSRPSRVGNEQFF
TGTGCCAGCAGCCGGCCCTCTCGGGTGGGGAATGAGCAGTTCTTC
>-|TRBD1|TRBV12-3/TRBV12-4|TRBJ2-3
CASSLGTVRTDTQYF
TGTGCCAGCAGTTTGGGGACAGTTAGGACAGATACGCAGTATTTT
>once|TRBD2|TRBV20-1|TRBJ2-3
CSASRTRPDTQYF
TGCAGTGCTAGTAGGACTAGGCCAGATACGCAGTATTTT